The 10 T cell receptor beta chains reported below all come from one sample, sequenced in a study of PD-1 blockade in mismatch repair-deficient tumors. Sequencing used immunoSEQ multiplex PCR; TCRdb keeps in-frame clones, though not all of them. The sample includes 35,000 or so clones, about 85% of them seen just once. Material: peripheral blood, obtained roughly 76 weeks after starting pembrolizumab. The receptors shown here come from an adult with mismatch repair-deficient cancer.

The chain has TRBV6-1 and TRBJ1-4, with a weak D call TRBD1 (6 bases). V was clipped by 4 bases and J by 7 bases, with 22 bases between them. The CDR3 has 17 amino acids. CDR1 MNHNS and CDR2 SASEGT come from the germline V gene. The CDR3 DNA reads TGTGCCAGCAGTGGAACCCCCCAGGGGACGGGGGGTGAAAAACTGTTTTTT. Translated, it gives CASSGTPQGTGGEKLFF.

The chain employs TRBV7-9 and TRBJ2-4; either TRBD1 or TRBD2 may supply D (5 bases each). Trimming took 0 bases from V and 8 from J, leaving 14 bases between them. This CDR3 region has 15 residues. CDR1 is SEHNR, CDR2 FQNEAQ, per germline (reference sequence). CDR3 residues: CASSLAWGIEDIQYF. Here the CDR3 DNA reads TGTGCCAGCAGCTTAGCGTGGGGGATTGAGGACATTCAGTACTTC.

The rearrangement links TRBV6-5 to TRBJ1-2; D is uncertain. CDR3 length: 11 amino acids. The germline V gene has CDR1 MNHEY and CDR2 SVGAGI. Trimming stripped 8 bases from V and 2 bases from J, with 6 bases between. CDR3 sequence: CASGQNYGYTF. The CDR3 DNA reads TGTGCCAGCGGTCAGAACTATGGCTACACCTTC.

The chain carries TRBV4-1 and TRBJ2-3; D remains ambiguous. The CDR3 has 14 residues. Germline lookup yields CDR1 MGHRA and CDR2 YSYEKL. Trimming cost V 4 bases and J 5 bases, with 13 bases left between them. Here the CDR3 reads CASSLLETIDTQYF. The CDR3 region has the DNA TGCGCCAGCAGCCTCTTGGAGACGATAGATACGCAGTATTTT.

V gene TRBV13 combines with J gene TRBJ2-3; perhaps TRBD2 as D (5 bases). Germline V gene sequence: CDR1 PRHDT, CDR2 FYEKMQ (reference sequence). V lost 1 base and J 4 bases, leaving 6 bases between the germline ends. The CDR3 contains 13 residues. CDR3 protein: CASSLEAADTQYF. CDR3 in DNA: TGTGCCAGCAGCTTAGAAGCGGCAGATACGCAGTATTTT.

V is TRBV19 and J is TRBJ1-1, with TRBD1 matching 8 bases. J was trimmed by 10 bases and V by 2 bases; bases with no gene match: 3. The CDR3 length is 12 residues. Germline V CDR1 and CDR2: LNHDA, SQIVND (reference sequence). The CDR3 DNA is TGTGCCAGTAGTATACAACAGGGGGTAGCTTTCTTT. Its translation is CASSIQQGVAFF.

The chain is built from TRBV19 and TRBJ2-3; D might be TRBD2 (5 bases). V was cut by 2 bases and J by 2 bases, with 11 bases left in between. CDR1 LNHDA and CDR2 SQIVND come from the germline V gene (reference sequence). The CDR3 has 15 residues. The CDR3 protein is CASSISAGPTDTQYF. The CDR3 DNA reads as TGTGCCAGTAGTATATCCGCGGGCCCCACAGATACGCAGTATTTT.

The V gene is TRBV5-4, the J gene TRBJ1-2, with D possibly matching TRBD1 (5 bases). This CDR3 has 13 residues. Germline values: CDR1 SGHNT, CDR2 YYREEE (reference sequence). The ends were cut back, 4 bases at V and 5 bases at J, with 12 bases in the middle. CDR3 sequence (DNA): TGTGCCAGCAGCGAAAAGCAGGGATATGGCTACACCTTC. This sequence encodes CASSEKQGYGYTF.

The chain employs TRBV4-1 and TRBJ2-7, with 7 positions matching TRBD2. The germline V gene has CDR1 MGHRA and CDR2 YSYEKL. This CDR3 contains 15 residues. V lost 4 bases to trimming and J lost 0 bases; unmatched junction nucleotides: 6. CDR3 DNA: TGCGCCAGCAGCCGCCTGAGCGGGAACTCCTACGAGCAGTACTTC. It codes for CASSRLSGNSYEQYF.

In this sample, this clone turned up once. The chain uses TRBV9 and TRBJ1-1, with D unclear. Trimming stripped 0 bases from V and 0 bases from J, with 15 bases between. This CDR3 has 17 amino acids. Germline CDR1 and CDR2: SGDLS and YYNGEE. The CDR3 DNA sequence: TGTGCCAGCAGCGTAGGGGAAGGTTGGCAATTGAACACTGAAGCTTTCTTT. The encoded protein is CASSVGEGWQLNTEAFF.